This T cell receptor beta chain appears in the sequencing data of a study of breast tumors, draining lymph nodes, adjacent tissues. Study-level findings and limits: The data were judged consistent with most tumor T cells coming from lymph node and expanding in tumor.

Breast cancer patients provided tissue from their axillary draining lymph nodes. TCRdb recomputed calls from the multiplex PCR reads with MiXCR, one row per CDR3 protein. The data show some 170,000 distinct CDR3 sequences, about 30% seen once. V dropped 4 bases and J dropped 5 bases, with 14 bases sitting between them. Germline V gene lookup returns CDR1 SGDLS and CDR2 YYNGEE. The CDR3 is made up of 14 amino acids. Details on this clonotype: Its antigen is unknown.

This receptor was identified in a female donor with breast cancer. Some clones in this sample may be carry-over from other donors' samples. The V call is TRBV9, the J call TRBJ2-3; D is possibly TRBD2 (6 bases). Sequencing input: axillary lymph node tissue. The CDR3 DNA reads as TGTGCCAGCAGCTTCGGGAGCCCCCAAGATACGCAGTATTTT. Encoded protein: CASSFGSPQDTQYF.